Listed below are T cell receptor beta chains from one sample, sequenced in a study of early T cells in non-severe SARS-CoV-2 infection. TCRdb recomputed calls from the 5' RACE reads with MiXCR, one row per CDR3 protein. The sample includes tens of thousands of distinct CDR3 sequences, around 12% of them seen just once. The sequencing here drew on whole blood, taken at baseline. These receptor sequences come from an adult who was a healthcare worker with PCR-confirmed SARS-CoV-2 infection or an uninfected control (not recorded which). Each CDR3 is given with its conserved first and last residue. The D gene is left open where the match is weak. Expanded clones get a size class; other rows say once, few or many, or leave the size out.

abundance: .
d_gene: TRBD1
j_gene: TRBJ2-4
v_gene: TRBV11-2
CDR3aa: CASSSRQGSVAKNIQYF
CDR3nt: TGTGCCAGCAGCTCGAGACAGGGAAGTGTCGCCAAAAACATTCAGTACTTC

abundance: many
d_gene: TRBD2
j_gene: TRBJ2-5
v_gene: TRBV6-2/TRBV6-3
CDR3aa: CASNSGSGTASQYF
CDR3nt: TGTGCCAGCAATTCAGGGAGCGGGACTGCGTCCCAGTACTTC

abundance: few
d_gene: TRBD1
j_gene: TRBJ2-1
v_gene: TRBV11-1
CDR3aa: CASSRQGVDEQFF
CDR3nt: TGTGCCAGCAGCCGACAGGGCGTAGATGAGCAGTTCTTC

abundance: few
d_gene: TRBD2
j_gene: TRBJ2-1
v_gene: TRBV11-3
CDR3aa: CASSPGTSYNEQFF
CDR3nt: TGTGCCAGCAGTCCCGGGACTAGTTACAATGAGCAGTTCTTC

abundance: few
d_gene: .
j_gene: TRBJ1-4
v_gene: TRBV6-2/TRBV6-3
CDR3aa: CASNPRTNEKLFF
CDR3nt: TGTGCCAGCAACCCAAGGACCAATGAAAAACTGTTTTTT

abundance: few
d_gene: TRBD1
j_gene: TRBJ1-5
v_gene: TRBV4-3
CDR3aa: CASSPGGSNQPQHF
CDR3nt: TGCGCCAGCAGCCCAGGGGGAAGCAATCAGCCCCAGCATTTT

abundance: .
d_gene: TRBD2
j_gene: TRBJ2-3
v_gene: TRBV2
CDR3aa: CASRVQRGSTDTQYF
CDR3nt: TGTGCCAGCAGGGTCCAGCGGGGGAGCACAGATACGCAGTATTTT

abundance: .
d_gene: TRBD2
j_gene: TRBJ2-3
v_gene: TRBV6-2/TRBV6-3
CDR3aa: CASSHPAGGSPDTQYF
CDR3nt: TGTGCCAGCAGTCACCCGGCGGGAGGCTCTCCAGATACGCAGTATTTT

abundance: .
d_gene: .
j_gene: TRBJ1-1
v_gene: TRBV2
CDR3aa: CASSEGNEAFF
CDR3nt: TGTGCCAGCAGTGAGGGGAATGAAGCTTTCTTT

abundance: few
d_gene: .
j_gene: TRBJ1-5
v_gene: TRBV12-3/TRBV12-4
CDR3aa: CASTNIRGRGNQPQHF
CDR3nt: TGTGCCAGCACAAACATCCGGGGGCGAGGCAATCAGCCCCAGCATTTT

abundance: once
d_gene: TRBD1
j_gene: TRBJ2-7
v_gene: TRBV6-5
CDR3aa: CASTQQGAQDEQYF
CDR3nt: TGTGCCAGCACGCAGCAGGGGGCGCAGGACGAGCAGTACTTC

abundance: many
d_gene: .
j_gene: TRBJ2-2
v_gene: TRBV7-8
CDR3aa: CASSLALAANTGELFF
CDR3nt: TGTGCCAGCAGCTTAGCGTTAGCGGCAAACACCGGGGAGCTGTTTTTT

abundance: many
d_gene: TRBD2
j_gene: TRBJ2-3
v_gene: TRBV28
CDR3aa: CASSLSGRRGTQYF
CDR3nt: TGTGCCAGCAGCCTTAGCGGGAGAAGAGGTACGCAGTATTTT

abundance: few
d_gene: .
j_gene: TRBJ2-3
v_gene: TRBV5-1
CDR3aa: CASSFSGVTDTQYF
CDR3nt: TGCGCCAGCAGCTTCTCAGGGGTTACGGATACGCAGTATTTT

abundance: many
d_gene: TRBD1
j_gene: TRBJ2-5
v_gene: TRBV6-2/TRBV6-3
CDR3aa: CASSYSGTGVQETQYF
CDR3nt: TGTGCCAGCAGTTACAGTGGGACAGGGGTTCAAGAGACCCAGTACTTC

abundance: many
d_gene: .
j_gene: TRBJ2-3
v_gene: TRBV20-1
CDR3aa: CSAGETQRAQYF
CDR3nt: TGCAGTGCTGGTGAGACCCAGCGTGCGCAGTATTTT

abundance: few
d_gene: TRBD2
j_gene: TRBJ2-1
v_gene: TRBV7-2
CDR3aa: CASSFGLAGDEQFF
CDR3nt: TGTGCCAGCAGCTTTGGACTAGCGGGAGACGAGCAGTTCTTC

abundance: few
d_gene: .
j_gene: TRBJ1-6
v_gene: TRBV18
CDR3aa: CASSPNGRDSPLHF
CDR3nt: TGTGCCAGCTCACCAAACGGACGGGATTCACCCCTCCACTTT

abundance: once
d_gene: TRBD2
j_gene: TRBJ2-5
v_gene: TRBV20-1
CDR3aa: CSARGTSGAQETQYF
CDR3nt: TGCAGTGCTAGAGGAACTAGCGGTGCCCAAGAGACCCAGTACTTC

abundance: few
d_gene: .
j_gene: TRBJ1-3
v_gene: TRBV5-4
CDR3aa: CASSSYEGYGNTIYF
CDR3nt: TGTGCCAGCAGCTCTTACGAGGGGTATGGAAACACCATATATTTT

abundance: .
d_gene: TRBD2
j_gene: TRBJ2-2
v_gene: TRBV6-6
CDR3aa: CASSYFASGRGAGELFF
CDR3nt: TGTGCCAGCAGTTACTTTGCTAGCGGGAGAGGGGCCGGGGAGCTGTTTTTT

abundance: many
d_gene: .
j_gene: TRBJ2-3
v_gene: TRBV7-6
CDR3aa: CASSLGYRDKSTDTQYF
CDR3nt: TGTGCCAGCAGCTTAGGGTACCGGGACAAGAGCACAGATACGCAGTATTTT

abundance: few
d_gene: TRBD1
j_gene: TRBJ2-5
v_gene: TRBV12-3/TRBV12-4
CDR3aa: CASRPTGGTKTQYF
CDR3nt: TGTGCCAGCAGACCTACAGGGGGCACGAAGACCCAGTACTTC

abundance: .
d_gene: .
j_gene: TRBJ2-4
v_gene: TRBV5-6
CDR3aa: CASSLEPYRVKNIQYF
CDR3nt: TGTGCCAGCAGCCTTGAACCCTACCGGGTCAAAAACATTCAGTACTTC